This T cell receptor (beta chain) was identified in a study of technical replicates of blood from several donors. This table comes from immunoSEQ multiplex PCR, and its TCRdb copy is limited to in-frame clones, with some not included. In the table there are tens of thousands of clones, approximately 97% of which are singletons. V was clipped by 6 bases and J by 0 bases, with 11 bases between them. This CDR3 has 14 residues. Germline CDR1 and CDR2: MDHEN and SYDVKM. The chain employs TRBV28 and TRBJ1-2; D remains ambiguous. This clonotype was obtained from a human donor in good health. Sequencing was performed on T cells isolated from PBMCs. This CDR3 reads CASSPTVANYGYTF. The CDR3, as DNA: TGTGCCAGCAGCCCCACGGTCGCTAACTATGGCTACACCTTC.